These T cell receptor beta chains were read from a single sample in a study of blood T cell repertoires in COVID-19. Measured with immunoSEQ multiplex PCR; TCRdb has only the in-frame clones, and not every one. The data show almost 400,000 clones, over 75% seen once. The sample taken for sequencing was PBMCs or T cells enriched from blood (not recorded which). The source is a woman under 40 with acute COVID-19. Each CDR3 is given with its conserved first and last residue. The order of the fields is V gene, D gene, CDR3 length, clone size, J gene, CDR3 protein, CDR3 DNA. The D gene is left open where the match is weak. Size tells how often a clone was seen (once, few, many) or the class of an expanded clone, and some rows leave it out.

V gene: TRBV19; D gene: .; CDR3 length: 13; clone size: once; J gene: TRBJ1-2; CDR3 protein: CASSIWGESGYTF; CDR3 DNA: TGTGCCAGTAGTATATGGGGGGAGAGTGGCTACACCTTC
V gene: TRBV12-3/TRBV12-4; D gene: .; CDR3 length: 13; clone size: .; J gene: TRBJ1-2; CDR3 protein: CASSSRTDYGYTF; CDR3 DNA: TGTGCCAGCAGTTCAAGGACAGACTATGGCTACACCTTC
V gene: TRBV6-5; D gene: TRBD1; CDR3 length: 15; clone size: .; J gene: TRBJ1-4; CDR3 protein: CASSYSGRDREKLFF; CDR3 DNA: TGTGCCAGCAGTTACTCGGGTCGGGACAGGGAAAAACTGTTTTTT
V gene: TRBV19; D gene: .; CDR3 length: 16; clone size: .; J gene: TRBJ1-5; CDR3 protein: CASSIERAIPNQPQHF; CDR3 DNA: TGTGCCAGTAGTATAGAGAGGGCCATCCCCAATCAGCCCCAGCATTTT
V gene: TRBV14; D gene: .; CDR3 length: 16; clone size: .; J gene: TRBJ1-2; CDR3 protein: CASSQAHVGANYGYTF; CDR3 DNA: TGTGCCAGCAGCCAAGCCCACGTAGGAGCTAACTATGGCTACACCTTC
V gene: TRBV5-6; D gene: TRBD1; CDR3 length: 17; clone size: .; J gene: TRBJ1-1; CDR3 protein: CASSLGGLTGANTEAFF; CDR3 DNA: TGTGCCAGCAGCTTGGGGGGGCTAACAGGGGCGAACACTGAAGCTTTCTTT
V gene: TRBV18; D gene: TRBD2; CDR3 length: 14; clone size: .; J gene: TRBJ2-1; CDR3 protein: CASSRLAGDNEQFF; CDR3 DNA: TGTGCCAGCTCACGACTAGCGGGCGACAATGAGCAGTTCTTC
V gene: TRBV5-1; D gene: .; CDR3 length: 14; clone size: .; J gene: TRBJ1-1; CDR3 protein: CASSPREGDTEAFF; CDR3 DNA: TGCGCCAGCAGCCCTCGGGAAGGTGACACTGAAGCTTTCTTT
V gene: TRBV20-1; D gene: TRBD1; CDR3 length: 11; clone size: few; J gene: TRBJ1-1; CDR3 protein: CSATRQGEAFF; CDR3 DNA: TGCAGTGCTACCAGACAGGGTGAAGCTTTCTTT
V gene: TRBV19; D gene: .; CDR3 length: 15; clone size: .; J gene: TRBJ1-1; CDR3 protein: CASSIKGSGATEAFF; CDR3 DNA: TGTGCCAGTAGTATAAAGGGGTCAGGGGCCACTGAAGCTTTCTTT
V gene: TRBV5-5; D gene: TRBD2; CDR3 length: 16; clone size: .; J gene: TRBJ2-7; CDR3 protein: CASRPALAGGPYEQYF; CDR3 DNA: TGTGCCAGCAGACCCGCCCTTGCGGGGGGGCCGTACGAGCAGTACTTC
V gene: TRBV10-3; D gene: .; CDR3 length: 13; clone size: .; J gene: TRBJ1-5; CDR3 protein: CAIREEVVEPQHF; CDR3 DNA: TGTGCCATCCGGGAAGAGGTAGTAGAGCCCCAGCATTTT
V gene: TRBV5-6; D gene: .; CDR3 length: 13; clone size: .; J gene: TRBJ1-1; CDR3 protein: CASSLGGITEAFF; CDR3 DNA: TGTGCCAGCAGCTTGGGAGGGATAACTGAAGCTTTCTTT
V gene: TRBV6-5; D gene: .; CDR3 length: 14; clone size: .; J gene: TRBJ2-7; CDR3 protein: CASSYRYSDYEQYF; CDR3 DNA: TGTGCCAGCAGTTACCGTTACTCCGACTACGAGCAGTACTTC
V gene: TRBV7-9; D gene: TRBD1; CDR3 length: 15; clone size: once; J gene: TRBJ1-6; CDR3 protein: CASSSPGTATGTLHF; CDR3 DNA: TGTGCCAGCAGCTCCCCCGGGACAGCGACCGGCACCCTCCACTTT
V gene: TRBV6-5; D gene: .; CDR3 length: 13; clone size: .; J gene: TRBJ1-5; CDR3 protein: CASSRGSNQPQHF; CDR3 DNA: TGTGCCAGCAGCAGGGGCAGCAATCAGCCCCAGCATTTT
V gene: TRBV19; D gene: TRBD1; CDR3 length: 13; clone size: once; J gene: TRBJ1-6; CDR3 protein: CASSGTGASPLHF; CDR3 DNA: TGTGCCAGTAGTGGGACAGGGGCCTCACCCCTCCACTTT
V gene: TRBV10-2; D gene: TRBD2; CDR3 length: 15; clone size: .; J gene: TRBJ2-7; CDR3 protein: CASSGTRASDSEQYF; CDR3 DNA: TGCGCCAGCAGTGGGACTAGGGCCTCAGACTCAGAGCAGTACTTC
V gene: TRBV5-1; D gene: TRBD1; CDR3 length: 16; clone size: once; J gene: TRBJ1-4; CDR3 protein: CASSLGQGASNEKLFF; CDR3 DNA: TGCGCCAGCAGCCTGGGACAGGGGGCGTCTAATGAAAAACTGTTTTTT